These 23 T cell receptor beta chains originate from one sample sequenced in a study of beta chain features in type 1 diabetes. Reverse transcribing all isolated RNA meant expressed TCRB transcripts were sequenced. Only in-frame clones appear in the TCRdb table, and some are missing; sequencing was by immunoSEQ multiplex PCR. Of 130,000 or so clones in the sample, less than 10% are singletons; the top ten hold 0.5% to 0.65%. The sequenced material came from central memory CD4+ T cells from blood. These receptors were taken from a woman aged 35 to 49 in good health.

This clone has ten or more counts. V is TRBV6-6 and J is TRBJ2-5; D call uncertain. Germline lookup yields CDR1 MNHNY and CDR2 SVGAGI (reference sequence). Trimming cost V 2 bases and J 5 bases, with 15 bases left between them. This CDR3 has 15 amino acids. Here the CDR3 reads CASSYTAMRGETQYF. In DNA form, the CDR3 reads TGTGCCAGCAGTTACACAGCAATGCGTGGGGAGACCCAGTACTTC.

The CDR3 DNA is TGTGCCAGTAGTATTCAACTATGGGGCACAGATACGCAGTATTTT. Translation gives CASSIQLWGTDTQYF. V gene TRBV19 combines with J gene TRBJ2-3; D gene unclear. CDR3 length: 15 residues. Trimming left V 3 bases short and J 1 base short, with 11 bases between. CDR1 LNHDA and CDR2 SQIVND come from the germline V gene (reference sequence).

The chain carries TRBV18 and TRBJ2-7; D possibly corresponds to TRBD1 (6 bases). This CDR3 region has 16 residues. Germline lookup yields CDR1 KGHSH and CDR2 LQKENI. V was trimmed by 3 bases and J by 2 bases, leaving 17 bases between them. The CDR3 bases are TGTGCCAGCTCACCCCCGGGACACCCACCTCCCTACGAGCAGTACTTC. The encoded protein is CASSPPGHPPPYEQYF.

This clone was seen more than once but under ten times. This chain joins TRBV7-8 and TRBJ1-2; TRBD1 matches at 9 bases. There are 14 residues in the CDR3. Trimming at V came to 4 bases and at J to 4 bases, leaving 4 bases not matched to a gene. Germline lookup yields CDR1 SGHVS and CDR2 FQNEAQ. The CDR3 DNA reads TGTGCCAGCAGCTCCTCGGGACAGGGCTATGGCTACACCTTC. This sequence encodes CASSSSGQGYGYTF.

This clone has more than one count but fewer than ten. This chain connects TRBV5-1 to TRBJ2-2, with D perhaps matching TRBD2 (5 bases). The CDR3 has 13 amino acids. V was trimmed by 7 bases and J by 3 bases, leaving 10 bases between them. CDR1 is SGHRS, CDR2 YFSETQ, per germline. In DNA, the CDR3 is TGCGCCAGCGGCGAGGGCGACACCGGGGAGCTGTTTTTT. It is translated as CASGEGDTGELFF.

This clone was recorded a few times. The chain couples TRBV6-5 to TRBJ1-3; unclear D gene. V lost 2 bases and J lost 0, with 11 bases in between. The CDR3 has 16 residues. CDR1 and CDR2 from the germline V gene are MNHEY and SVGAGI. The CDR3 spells CASSYASLSSGNTIYF. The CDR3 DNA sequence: TGTGCCAGCAGTTACGCGTCCTTATCCTCTGGAAACACCATATATTTT.

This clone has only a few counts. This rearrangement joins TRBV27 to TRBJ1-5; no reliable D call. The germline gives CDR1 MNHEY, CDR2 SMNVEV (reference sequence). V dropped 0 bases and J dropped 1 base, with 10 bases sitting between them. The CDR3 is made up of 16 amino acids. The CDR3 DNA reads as TGTGCCAGCAGTTTATCGAGCTTGGGCAGCAATCAGCCCCAGCATTTT. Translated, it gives CASSLSSLGSNQPQHF.

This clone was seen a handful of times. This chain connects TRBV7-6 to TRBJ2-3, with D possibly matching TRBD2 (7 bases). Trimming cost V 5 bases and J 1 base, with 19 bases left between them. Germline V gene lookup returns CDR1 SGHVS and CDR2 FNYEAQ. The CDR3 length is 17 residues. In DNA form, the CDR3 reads TGTGCCAGCAGCCTGGGGCGGGGGCCATCCGGCACAGATACGCAGTATTTT. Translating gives CASSLGRGPSGTDTQYF.

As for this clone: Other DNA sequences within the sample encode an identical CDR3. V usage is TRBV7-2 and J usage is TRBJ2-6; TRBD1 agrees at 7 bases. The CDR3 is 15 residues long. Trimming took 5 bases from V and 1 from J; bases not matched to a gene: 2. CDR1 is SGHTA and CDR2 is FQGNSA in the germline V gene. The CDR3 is CASSRQGSGANVLTF. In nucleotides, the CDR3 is TGTGCCAGCAGCAGACAGGGTTCTGGGGCCAACGTCCTGACTTTC.

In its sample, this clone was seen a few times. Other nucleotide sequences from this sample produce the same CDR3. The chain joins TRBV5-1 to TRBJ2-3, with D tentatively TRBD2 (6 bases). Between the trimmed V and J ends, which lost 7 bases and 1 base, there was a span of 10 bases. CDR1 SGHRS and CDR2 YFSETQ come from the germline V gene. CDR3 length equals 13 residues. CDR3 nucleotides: TGCGCCAGCGGGACGGGAGGCACAGATACGCAGTATTTT. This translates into CASGTGGTDTQYF. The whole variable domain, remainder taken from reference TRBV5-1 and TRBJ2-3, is KAGVTQTPRYLIKTRGQQVTLSCSPISGHRSVSWYQQTPGQGLQFLFEYFSETQRNKGNFPGRFSGRQFSNSRSEMNVSTLELGDSALYLCASGTGGTDTQYFGPGTRLTVL.

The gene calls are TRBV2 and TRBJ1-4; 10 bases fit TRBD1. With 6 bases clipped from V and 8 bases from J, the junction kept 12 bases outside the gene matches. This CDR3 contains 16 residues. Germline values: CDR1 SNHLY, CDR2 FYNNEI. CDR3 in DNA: TGTGCCAGCAGCTCCGACAGGGGGCGAACTCGGGAAAAACTGTTTTTT. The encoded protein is CASSSDRGRTREKLFF.

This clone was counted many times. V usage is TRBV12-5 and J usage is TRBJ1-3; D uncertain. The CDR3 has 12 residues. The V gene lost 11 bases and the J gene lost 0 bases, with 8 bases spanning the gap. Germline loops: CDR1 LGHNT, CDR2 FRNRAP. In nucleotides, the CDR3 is TGTGCTGGCTCGTTCTCTGGAAACACCATATATTTT. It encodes CAGSFSGNTIYF.

The CDR3 nucleotides are TGTGCCAGCAGCTTAGAGGGTGATGACCTGGGCACAGATACGCAGTATTTT. Its translation: CASSLEGDDLGTDTQYF. This chain uses TRBV5-8 with TRBJ2-3; D is perhaps TRBD2 (5 bases). Germline assignment: CDR1 SGHTS and CDR2 YDEGEE. The CDR3 has 17 amino acids. V lost 2 bases and J 1 base, leaving 17 bases between the germline ends.

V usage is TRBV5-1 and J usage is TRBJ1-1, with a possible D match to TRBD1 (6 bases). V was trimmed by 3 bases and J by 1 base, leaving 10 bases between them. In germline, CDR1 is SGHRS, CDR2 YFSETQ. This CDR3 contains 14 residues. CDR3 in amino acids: CASSWGTPNTEAFF. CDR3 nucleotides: TGCGCCAGCAGCTGGGGGACACCGAACACTGAAGCTTTCTTT.

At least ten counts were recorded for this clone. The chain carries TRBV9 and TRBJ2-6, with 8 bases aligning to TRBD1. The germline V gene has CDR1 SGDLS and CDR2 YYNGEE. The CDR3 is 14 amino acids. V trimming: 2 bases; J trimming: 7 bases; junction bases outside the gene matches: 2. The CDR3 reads CASSVGQGANVLTF. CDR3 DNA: TGTGCCAGCAGCGTCGGACAGGGAGCCAACGTCCTGACTTTC.

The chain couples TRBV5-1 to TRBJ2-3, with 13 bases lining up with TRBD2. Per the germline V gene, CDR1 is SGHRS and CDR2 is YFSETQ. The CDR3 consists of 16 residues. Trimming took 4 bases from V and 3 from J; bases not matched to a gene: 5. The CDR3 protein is CASSEGTSGVTDTQYF. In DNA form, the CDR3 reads TGCGCCAGCAGCGAGGGGACTAGCGGGGTAACAGATACGCAGTATTTT.

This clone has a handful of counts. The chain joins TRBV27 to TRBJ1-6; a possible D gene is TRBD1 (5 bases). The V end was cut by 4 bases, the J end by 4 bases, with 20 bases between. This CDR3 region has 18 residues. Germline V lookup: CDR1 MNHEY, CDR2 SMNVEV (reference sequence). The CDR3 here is CASSSVTGPRGYNSPLHF. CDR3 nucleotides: TGTGCCAGCAGTTCAGTCACCGGGCCCCGGGGGTATAATTCACCCCTCCACTTT.

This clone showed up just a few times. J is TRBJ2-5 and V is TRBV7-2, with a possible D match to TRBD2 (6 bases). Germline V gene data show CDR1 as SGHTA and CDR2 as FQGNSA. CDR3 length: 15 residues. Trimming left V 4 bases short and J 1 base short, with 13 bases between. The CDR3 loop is CASSSGWRGQETQYF. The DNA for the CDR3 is TGTGCCAGCAGCTCAGGGTGGCGGGGCCAAGAGACCCAGTACTTC.

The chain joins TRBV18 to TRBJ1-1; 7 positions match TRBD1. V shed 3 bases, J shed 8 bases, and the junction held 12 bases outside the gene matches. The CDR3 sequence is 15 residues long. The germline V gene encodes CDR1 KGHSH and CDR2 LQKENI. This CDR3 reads CASSPTTDRRPEAFF. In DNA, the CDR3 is TGTGCCAGCTCACCTACCACGGACAGGCGCCCCGAAGCTTTCTTT. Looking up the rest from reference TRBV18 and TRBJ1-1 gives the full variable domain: NAGVMQNPRHLVRRRGQEARLRCSPMKGHSHVYWYRQLPEEGLKFMVYLQKENIIDESGMPKERFSAEFPKEGPSILRIQQVVRGDSAAYFCASSPTTDRRPEAFFGQGTRLTVV.

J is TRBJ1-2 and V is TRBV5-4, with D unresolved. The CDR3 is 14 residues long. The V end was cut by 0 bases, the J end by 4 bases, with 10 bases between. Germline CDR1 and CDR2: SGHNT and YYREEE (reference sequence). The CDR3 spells CASSLDTHAYGYTF. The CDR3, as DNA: TGTGCCAGCAGCTTGGACACCCATGCCTATGGCTACACCTTC.

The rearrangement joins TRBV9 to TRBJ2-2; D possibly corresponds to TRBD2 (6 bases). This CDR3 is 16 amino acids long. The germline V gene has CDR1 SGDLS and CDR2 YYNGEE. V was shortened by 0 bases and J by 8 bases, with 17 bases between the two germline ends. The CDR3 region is CASSVGGDLLQGELFF. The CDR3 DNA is TGTGCCAGCAGCGTAGGGGGGGACCTCCTCCAAGGGGAGCTGTTTTTT.

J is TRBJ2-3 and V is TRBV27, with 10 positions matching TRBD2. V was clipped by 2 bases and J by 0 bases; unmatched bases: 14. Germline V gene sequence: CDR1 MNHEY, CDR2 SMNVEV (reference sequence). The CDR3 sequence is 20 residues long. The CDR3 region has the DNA TGTGCCAGCAGTTTACGACTAGCGGGCACGATGGCAACTAGCACAGATACGCAGTATTTT. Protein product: CASSLRLAGTMATSTDTQYF.

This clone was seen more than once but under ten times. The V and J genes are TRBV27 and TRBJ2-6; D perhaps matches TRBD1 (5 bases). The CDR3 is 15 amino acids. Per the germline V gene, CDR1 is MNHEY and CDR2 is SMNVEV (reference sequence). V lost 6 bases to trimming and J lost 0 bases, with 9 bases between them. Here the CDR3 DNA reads TGTGCCAGCAGCCCAAGGGGCTCTGGGGCCAACGTCCTGACTTTC. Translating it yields CASSPRGSGANVLTF. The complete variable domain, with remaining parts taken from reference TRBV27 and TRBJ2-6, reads EAQVTQNPRYLITVTGKKLTVTCSQNMNHEYMSWYRQDPGLGLRQIYYSMNVEVTDKGDVPEGYKVSRKEKRNFPLILESPSPNQTSLYFCASSPRGSGANVLTFGAGSRLTVL.